Below, 16 T cell receptor beta chains from the same sample are listed, as sequenced in a study of CXCR3-negative and CXCR3-positive naive CD8 T cells. Preparation of TRB cDNA libraries relied on 5' RACE carrying UMI labels. TCRdb re-analyzed the 5' RACE reads; it lists each CDR3 protein once, without DNA. This sample's table reports roughly 7,100 distinct CDR3 sequences. The specimen was naive CXCR3- CD8+ T cells from blood. The sample's subset: CD45RO-CCR7+CD27+CD95- naive CD8+ T cells lacking CXCR3 (TNR3-). The receptors shown here come from a human donor in good health. Some clones in this sample may be carry-over from other donors' samples.

The chain is built from TRBV6-2 or TRBV6-3 and TRBJ2-3; as DNA is missing, the TRBD1 call by TCRdb cannot be tested. The CDR3 contains 17 residues. Germline-derived CDR1 and CDR2 are MNHEY and SVGEGT. The CDR3 here is CASSYSSLVGATDTQYF.

The chain joins TRBV18 to TRBJ2-7. The CDR3 runs 12 residues. Germline values: CDR1 KGHSH, CDR2 LQKENI. CDR3 residues: CASSPVDYEQYF. Based on the CDR3 plus reference TRBV18 and TRBJ2-7, the full variable domain is NAGVMQNPRHLVRRRGQEARLRCSPMKGHSHVYWYRQLPEEGLKFMVYLQKENIIDESGMPKERFSAEFPKEGPSILRIQQVVRGDSAAYFCASSPVDYEQYFGPGTRLTVT.

This clonotype is classed as medium-sized by frequency. The chain employs TRBV29-1 and TRBJ2-1. Germline V gene sequence: CDR1 SQVTM, CDR2 ANQGSEA. The CDR3 extends over 14 amino acids. The CDR3 reads CSVDRSSSYNEQFF.

Judged by frequency, this clonotype is medium-sized. This rearrangement joins TRBV7-2 to TRBJ2-1. CDR1 is SGHTA, CDR2 FQGNSA, per germline. The CDR3 runs to 14 residues. The CDR3 loop reads CASSLERLRNEQFF.

By frequency, this clonotype is medium-sized (0.01 to 0.1%). The J gene is TRBJ2-2, the V gene TRBV6-1; TCRdb calls TRBD2, which cannot be checked without DNA. Looked up from germline, CDR1 is MNHNS and CDR2 is SASEGT. The CDR3 sequence is 17 residues long. The CDR3 protein is CASNPLRAGSRTGELFF.

This clonotype shows up as medium-sized by frequency. This chain links TRBV29-1 with TRBJ2-1. Germline CDR1 reads SQVTM; CDR2 reads ANQGSEA. This CDR3 is 13 amino acids long. CDR3 protein: CSTNRGSYNEQFF.

This clonotype counts as medium-sized by frequency. The J gene is TRBJ2-7, the V gene TRBV15; the D gene TCRdb calls, TRBD1, cannot be checked with no DNA. Per the germline V gene, CDR1 is LNHNV and CDR2 is YYDKDF (reference sequence). The CDR3 is 15 residues long. CDR3 loop: CATSRPTENSYEQYF.

In terms of frequency, this clonotype is medium-sized (0.01 to 0.1%). The chain couples TRBV14 to TRBJ1-1; TCRdb selects TRBD1, and the lack of DNA leaves this call unchecked. The CDR3 is 14 amino acids. Germline CDR1 reads SGHDN; CDR2 reads FVKESK. The chain's CDR3 is CASSQVGGTTEAFF.

According to its frequency, this clonotype is medium-sized. The chain has TRBV29-1 and TRBJ2-1; TCRdb's assignment of TRBD1 cannot be checked, as there is no DNA. This CDR3 comprises 15 residues. Per the germline V gene, CDR1 is SQVTM and CDR2 is ANQGSEA. CDR3 protein: CSVDPEGGDYNEQFF.

The chain couples TRBV7-8 to TRBJ2-1; TCRdb lists TRBD1, though no DNA is available to test this call. In germline, CDR1 is SGHVS, CDR2 FQNEAQ. This CDR3 spans 16 amino acids. CDR3 sequence: CASSLVPGPSLDEQFF.

V usage is TRBV19 and J usage is TRBJ1-1; TCRdb gives TRBD1 as the D gene, but with no DNA this cannot be confirmed. The germline CDR1 and CDR2 sequences are LNHDA and SQIVND (reference sequence). This CDR3 has 14 residues. CDR3 region: CASLSRQGNAEAFF.

In terms of frequency, this clonotype is medium-sized (0.01 to 0.1%). Here the CDR3 reads CASEAGTGNTGELFF. The chain links TRBV6-6 to TRBJ2-2; TCRdb names TRBD1, which stays unverified in the absence of DNA. The length of the CDR3 is 15 residues. CDR1 and CDR2 (germline): MNHNY, SVGAGI (reference sequence).

Frequency places this clonotype as medium-sized. The chain is built from TRBV6-6 and TRBJ1-1. CDR1 and CDR2 (germline): MNHNY, SVGAGI (reference sequence). The CDR3 extends over 13 amino acids. CDR3: CASSYSENTEAFF.

J is TRBJ1-1 and V is TRBV29-1. Germline CDR1 and CDR2: SQVTM and ANQGSEA. The CDR3 is made up of 12 amino acids. This CDR3 reads CSVEKMLGQAFF.

This chain uses TRBV15 with TRBJ2-7. The CDR3 has 13 amino acids. CDR1 is LNHNV, CDR2 YYDKDF, per germline (reference sequence). The CDR3 sequence: CATSRDFPYEQYF.

The V and J genes are TRBV6-6 and TRBJ2-3; TCRdb picks TRBD2, but there is no DNA to check that call. This CDR3 spans 15 amino acids. Germline V gene lookup returns CDR1 MNHNY and CDR2 SVGAGI (reference sequence). CDR3: CASSYTSGSTDTQYF.